The 29 T cell receptor beta chains in this list originate from one sample, sequenced in a study of blood T cells in healthy people across ages. Primed by a sample-barcoded 5' primer and a J-beta primer mix, a second PCR proceeded for about 6 to 11 cycles. TCRdb reprocessed the 5' RACE reads with MiXCR, giving one entry per CDR3 protein. The sample contains about 760,000 distinct CDR3 sequences, approximately 25% of which appear only once. These same data were also listed under a study on T cells of mothers and their children.

Sequencing input: blood. The receptors here all came from a boy aged 5-17 years in good health.

This chain joins TRBV9 and TRBJ2-1, with TRBD1 matching 8 bases. The germline gives CDR1 SGDLS, CDR2 YYNGEE. The CDR3 runs 15 residues. The junction had 8 bases not matched to a gene; V was cut back by 2 bases and J by 7 bases. The CDR3 bases are TGTGCCAGCAGCGTGTGGGGACAGGCAGGGAATGAGCAGTTCTTC. Residues: CASSVWGQAGNEQFF. Based on the CDR3 plus reference TRBV9 and TRBJ2-1, the full variable domain is DSGVTQTPKHLITATGQRVTLRCSPRSGDLSVYWYQQSLDQGLQFLIQYYNGEERAKGNILERFSAQQFPDLHSELNLSSLELGDSALYFCASSVWGQAGNEQFFGPGTRLTVL.

This chain's CDR3 is CASSLHVSYEQFF. The CDR3 coding sequence is TGCGCCAGCAGCCTCCACGTGAGCTATGAGCAGTTCTTC. The chain uses TRBV4-3 and TRBJ2-5; D remains unclear. The J call may not be correct, given that the DNA end is closer to TRBJ2-1. Germline V gene data show CDR1 as LGHNA and CDR2 as YSLEER. CDR3 length: 13 amino acids.

The chain has TRBV20-1 and TRBJ2-7; TRBD1 might be the D (6 bases). CDR1 is DFQATT, CDR2 SNEGSKA, per germline (reference sequence). Between the trimmed V and J ends, which lost 7 bases and 3 bases, there was a span of 16 bases. The length of the CDR3 is 13 residues. The CDR3 is CSVRRGDYYEQYF. CDR3 bases: TGCAGTGTCCGCAGGGGAGATTACTACGAGCAGTACTTC.

This clonotype was seen a few times. The chain has TRBV7-9 and TRBJ1-1; possibly TRBD1 for D (6 bases). Trimming shortened V by 5 bases and J by 6 bases, and 19 bases separated the two germline ends. The CDR3 runs 15 residues. The germline CDR1 and CDR2 sequences are SEHNR and FQNEAQ (reference sequence). CDR3 nucleotides: TGTGCCAGCAGCCCCCCAGGACAGTTACGGTCTGAAGCTTTCTTT. Protein product: CASSPPGQLRSEAFF.

This clonotype was seen only a few times. The chain has TRBV29-1 and TRBJ2-7; D is undetermined. Trimming stripped 4 bases from V and 4 bases from J, with 11 bases between. The germline V gene encodes CDR1 SQVTM and CDR2 ANQGSEA. This CDR3 has 12 amino acids. CDR3: CSVAGTTYEQYF. The CDR3 nucleotides are TGCAGCGTTGCGGGTACGACGTACGAGCAGTACTTC.

This clonotype was found once. This may come from a read error, since a much larger clone is one base off. The J gene is TRBJ1-4, the V gene TRBV7-9; the D is unclear. Germline V lookup: CDR1 SEHNR, CDR2 FQNEAQ (reference sequence). The CDR3 is 14 amino acids. The CDR3 protein is CASSFEIQNEKLLF. DNA for the CDR3: TGTGCCAGCAGCTTCGAGATCCAGAATGAAAAACTGCTTTTT.

The gene calls are TRBV2 and TRBJ2-5; 9 positions agree with TRBD1. The better agreement between TRBJ2-7 and the DNA end casts doubt on the J call. This CDR3 has 13 amino acids. Per the germline V gene, CDR1 is SNHLY and CDR2 is FYNNEI. CDR3 in DNA: TGTGCCACCGACCGGGACAGGGCCTACGAGCAGTACTTC. Translating gives CATDRDRAYEQYF.

This clonotype has only a few counts. The V gene is TRBV4-2, the J gene TRBJ1-1; D is unresolved. Trimming pared 0 bases from V and 1 base from J, leaving 9 bases between. CDR1 LGHNA and CDR2 YNFKEQ come from the germline V gene. CDR3 length: 15 amino acids. In DNA form, the CDR3 reads TGTGCCAGCAGCCAAGATTGGGGAACGAACACTGAAGCTTTCTTT. As protein: CASSQDWGTNTEAFF.

The table lists this clonotype with a count of one. J is TRBJ2-3 and V is TRBV4-2, with 11 bases fitting TRBD2. Germline assignment: CDR1 LGHNA and CDR2 YNFKEQ. The CDR3 extends over 20 amino acids. Germline trimming cut 4 bases from V and 4 bases from J; bases unmatched to any gene: 19. The CDR3 bases are TGTGCCAGCAGCCCCTCGACCGGGACTAGCGGCCTCTCTTTCCCAGATACGCAGTATTTT. It codes for CASSPSTGTSGLSFPDTQYF.

The chain couples TRBV21-1 to TRBJ2-5; TRBD1, the D gene given by the table, was not confirmed from the DNA. The J call may not be correct, given that the DNA end is closer to TRBJ2-7. TRBV21-1 is classified as a pseudogene. The CDR3 extends over 15 amino acids. CDR3 bases: TGTGCCAGCAGCAAAGAGACAGCAATATCCTACGAGCAGTACTTC. This translates into CASSKETAISYEQYF.

This clonotype was observed a handful of times. The chain is built from TRBV6-5 and TRBJ2-7; 9 positions agree with TRBD1. CDR1 is MNHEY and CDR2 is SVGAGI in the germline V gene. The V segment lost 6 bases and the J segment 2 bases; nucleotides outside the gene matches: 5. The CDR3 consists of 14 residues. CDR3 sequence: CASRQGQGTYEQYF. CDR3 in DNA: TGTGCCAGCAGACAAGGACAGGGGACCTACGAGCAGTACTTC.

This clonotype was detected only a few times. This chain's CDR3 is CASSLRGQGPEKLFF. The DNA of the CDR3 is TGTGCCAGCAGCTTACGAGGACAGGGCCCCGAAAAACTGTTTTTT. The chain uses TRBV11-3 and TRBJ1-4; 8 bases map to TRBD1. The CDR3 extends over 15 amino acids. Germline CDR1 SGHNT, CDR2 YENEEA. The trim removed 2 bases at V and 8 bases at J, leaving 7 bases unmatched.

This chain joins TRBV3-1 and TRBJ1-5; D is perhaps TRBD1 (6 bases). The CDR3 runs to 14 residues. Germline CDR1 is LGHDT and CDR2 is YNNKEL (reference sequence). V was clipped by 3 bases and J by 5 bases, with 11 bases between them. The CDR3 is CASSQNREHQPQHF. The CDR3 DNA follows: TGTGCCAGCAGCCAGAACAGGGAGCATCAGCCCCAGCATTTT.

The chain couples TRBV14 to TRBJ2-7; D unresolved. The CDR3 consists of 15 residues. Germline V CDR1 and CDR2: SGHDN, FVKESK. Trimming left V 3 bases short and J 5 bases short, with 17 bases between. The CDR3 loop is CASSQDTEAPDEQYF. Here the CDR3 DNA reads TGTGCCAGCAGCCAGGATACAGAGGCTCCCGACGAGCAGTACTTC.

The chain uses TRBV6-2 or TRBV6-3 and TRBJ2-5, with TRBD2 matching 10 bases. The end of the DNA aligns better with TRBJ2-1, so the J call may be wrong. From germline, CDR1 is MNHEY and CDR2 SVGEGT. This CDR3 comprises 15 residues. CDR3 sequence reads: CALIRDGTSDNEQFF. In DNA, the CDR3 is TGTGCCCTAATAAGGGACGGGACTAGCGACAATGAGCAGTTCTTC.

This clonotype has a handful of counts. The chain is built from TRBV20-1 and TRBJ1-2; D is uncertain. CDR1 is DFQATT, CDR2 SNEGSKA, per germline (reference sequence). The CDR3 extends over 14 amino acids. V lost 3 bases, J lost 0 bases, and 11 bases lay in between. CDR3 sequence (DNA): TGCAGTGCTAGGACTCCAGGAGCTAACTATGGCTACACCTTC. Translation gives CSARTPGANYGYTF.

The V gene is TRBV10-3, the J gene TRBJ2-3; TRBD2 agrees at 10 bases. J was trimmed by 5 bases and V by 0 bases; bases with no gene match: 5. This CDR3 comprises 16 residues. The V gene's germline CDR1 is ENHRY and CDR2 SYGVKD. The CDR3 DNA is TGTGCCATCAGTGAGTCGCAGAGCGGGAGGGTAGATACGCAGTATTTT. Amino acid sequence: CAISESQSGRVDTQYF.

The chain's CDR3 is CASIDVSGNTIYF. DNA of the CDR3: TGTGCCAGCATCGACGTCTCTGGAAACACCATATATTTT. The chain uses TRBV28 and TRBJ1-3; D not certain. Trimming pared 7 bases from V and 0 bases from J, leaving 7 bases between. The CDR3 covers 13 residues. Germline CDR1 and CDR2: MDHEN and SYDVKM.

The chain joins TRBV6-6 to TRBJ2-1; D unclear. Germline assignment: CDR1 MNHNY and CDR2 SVGAGI (reference sequence). V gave up 5 bases and J gave up 7 bases, with 3 bases separating them. CDR3 length: 10 residues. The CDR3 DNA is TGTGCCAGCAGTCAAAATGAGCAGTTCTTC. Amino acids: CASSQNEQFF.

The sample holds a few counts of this clonotype. The chain recombines TRBV27 with TRBJ1-1; possible D gene TRBD1, 5 bases. The ends were cut back, 3 bases at V and 5 bases at J, with 10 bases in the middle. Germline CDR1 reads MNHEY; CDR2 reads SMNVEV (reference sequence). The CDR3 totals 13 residues. The CDR3 nucleotides are TGTGCCAGCAGTTTCGGGGCCCCGACTGAAGCTTTCTTT. Translation gives CASSFGAPTEAFF.

This clonotype was recorded a few times. The V call is TRBV13, the J call TRBJ2-5; D ambiguous. This CDR3 has 14 residues. Germline loops: CDR1 PRHDT, CDR2 FYEKMQ (reference sequence). Trimming removed 0 bases from V and 5 bases from J, with 10 bases in between. The CDR3 DNA sequence: TGTGCCAGCAGCTTAGGACAGCGTCCGGAGACCCAGTACTTC. It is translated as CASSLGQRPETQYF. Filled out from reference TRBV13 and TRBJ2-5, the complete variable domain reads AAGVIQSPRHLIKEKRETATLKCYPIPRHDTVYWYQQGPGQDPQFLISFYEKMQSDKGSIPDRFSAQQFSDYHSELNMSSLELGDSALYFCASSLGQRPETQYFGPGTRLLVL.

The chain is built from TRBV5-5 and TRBJ1-1; no definite D call. With 0 bases removed from V and 2 bases from J, the gap between germline ends came to 11 bases. The CDR3 runs 15 residues. Germline V gene lookup returns CDR1 SGHKS and CDR2 YYEKEE (reference sequence). DNA of the CDR3: TGTGCCAGCAGCTTGGGGCTCCAGAGAAACACTGAAGCTTTCTTT. Its translation is CASSLGLQRNTEAFF. The full variable domain, its missing parts supplied by reference TRBV5-5 and TRBJ1-1, is DAGVTQSPTHLIKTRGQQVTLRCSPISGHKSVSWYQQVLGQGPQFIFQYYEKEERGRGNFPDRFSARQFPNYSSELNVNALLLGDSALYLCASSLGLQRNTEAFFGQGTRLTVV.

This clonotype has more than one count but fewer than ten. The chain uses TRBV28 and TRBJ2-6; D remains ambiguous. This CDR3 has 16 amino acids. Trimming shortened V by 5 bases and J by 0 bases, and 11 bases separated the two germline ends. Germline-derived CDR1 and CDR2 are MDHEN and SYDVKM. CDR3 sequence: CASSLPVGSGANVLTF. DNA for the CDR3: TGTGCCAGCAGTCTCCCGGTAGGCTCTGGGGCCAACGTCCTGACTTTC.

This rearrangement joins TRBV18 to TRBJ1-5; the D is unclear. In germline, CDR1 is KGHSH, CDR2 LQKENI. Between the trimmed V and J ends, which lost 6 bases and 6 bases, there was a span of 9 bases. CDR3 length: 12 amino acids. In DNA form, the CDR3 reads TGTGCCAGCTCTCGGGCGGCTCAGCCCCAGCATTTT. Translation: CASSRAAQPQHF.

The table lists this clonotype with many counts. The chain couples TRBV20-1 to TRBJ2-5; 8 bases match TRBD1. CDR3 length: 15 amino acids. Losses at the gene ends were 0 bases for V and 3 bases for J; bases not matched to a gene: 6. CDR1 and CDR2 (germline): DFQATT, SNEGSKA (reference sequence). CDR3 coding DNA: TGCAGTGCTAGAGATCGCAGGGGGCGGGAAGAGACCCAGTACTTC. Residues: CSARDRRGREETQYF.

The V and J genes are TRBV6-2 or TRBV6-3 and TRBJ1-4; D remains ambiguous. Germline V gene data show CDR1 as MNHEY and CDR2 as SVGEGT. CDR3 size: 13 residues. The V end lost 7 bases, the J end lost 6 bases, and 12 bases lay between the germline ends. In nucleotides, the CDR3 is TGTGCCAGCACCGCGGACGGCTATGAAAAACTGTTTTTT. It encodes CASTADGYEKLFF.

This clonotype came up a few times. J is TRBJ1-2 and V is TRBV7-8; D gene uncertain. V lost 3 bases to trimming and J lost 8 bases, with 13 bases between them. Germline CDR1 SGHVS, CDR2 FQNEAQ. The CDR3 is 13 amino acids. CDR3 protein: CASSFGEVYGYTF. DNA of the CDR3: TGTGCCAGCAGCTTTGGTGAGGTGTACGGCTACACCTTC.

This clonotype has ten or more counts. The chain links TRBV15 to TRBJ2-1, with TRBD2 as a possible D gene (5 bases). Trimming removed 7 bases at V and 4 bases at J, with 8 bases between. Germline loops: CDR1 LNHNV, CDR2 YYDKDF (reference sequence). The CDR3 is made up of 12 amino acids. DNA of the CDR3: TGTGCCACCAAGGAGGAGTACAATGAGCAGTTCTTC. This codes for CATKEEYNEQFF.

The chain has TRBV5-1 and TRBJ1-1; D remains ambiguous. The germline V gene encodes CDR1 SGHRS and CDR2 YFSETQ. V lost 7 bases and J 1 base, leaving 14 bases between the germline ends. The CDR3 is 14 amino acids. The CDR3 coding sequence is TGCGCCAGCTGCCTGGCCCGGTCGAACACTGAAGCTTTCTTT. Translating gives CASCLARSNTEAFF. The full variable domain, with the rest looked up from reference TRBV5-1 and TRBJ1-1, is KAGVTQTPRYLIKTRGQQVTLSCSPISGHRSVSWYQQTPGQGLQFLFEYFSETQRNKGNFPGRFSGRQFSNSRSEMNVSTLELGDSALYLCASCLARSNTEAFFGQGTRLTVV.